The rows below give T cell receptor beta chains drawn from one sample of a study of beta chain features in type 1 diabetes. Produced via immunoSEQ multiplex PCR; TCRdb's table is partial and in-frame only. The sample has about 240,000 clones, approximately 15% seen once. Material: naive CD4+ T cells from blood. Every receptor here comes from a man aged 25-40 years with type 1 diabetes. Each CDR3 is given with its conserved first and last residue. A D gene is named only where the DNA matches it firmly. A row's size may be missing; if present it is once, few, many or a size class.

d_call,clone_size,cdr3_length,v_call,j_call,cdr3_nt,cdr3_aa
TRBD1,few,13,TRBV7-9,TRBJ2-5,TGTGCCAGCAACCAACAGGGGCGAGAGACCCAGTACTTC,CASNQQGRETQYF
NA,NA,14,TRBV6-6,TRBJ1-1,TGTGCCAGCATCCTATCAGCGGGGAACACTGAAGCTTTCTTT,CASILSAGNTEAFF
TRBD1,few,17,TRBV10-3,TRBJ2-6,TGTGCCATCAGTGAGTCCCTGACAGGGGGCGGGGCCAACGTCCTGACTTTC,CAISESLTGGGANVLTF
TRBD2,few,15,TRBV7-2,TRBJ2-5,TGTGCCAGCAGCCCGGGACTAGCGGGAGCGGAGACCCAGTACTTC,CASSPGLAGAETQYF
NA,few,13,TRBV29-1,TRBJ1-6,TGCAGCGTTGCTGCGGGCTTTAATTCACCCCTCCACTTT,CSVAAGFNSPLHF
TRBD2,NA,16,TRBV30,TRBJ2-1,TGTGCCTGGAGTGGCAAGCGGGGGGACTCCTACAATGAGCAGTTCTTC,CAWSGKRGDSYNEQFF
TRBD1,few,14,TRBV25-1,TRBJ1-2,TGTGCCAGCAGTGCGACAGGGCGGAGGCATGGCTACACCTTC,CASSATGRRHGYTF
NA,NA,13,TRBV7-9,TRBJ2-5,TGTGCCAGCAGCTTAGGTTTGGAACCGGGCCAGTACTTC,CASSLGLEPGQYF
TRBD1,NA,14,TRBV4-2,TRBJ2-5,TGTGCCAGCAGCCAAGATACAGGGGGCGAGACCCAGTACTTC,CASSQDTGGETQYF
TRBD2,few,16,TRBV30,TRBJ2-2,TGTGCCTGGAGTTCGGGACTAGCGGGAGCCACCGGGGAGCTGTTTTTT,CAWSSGLAGATGELFF
NA,few,13,TRBV7-2,TRBJ1-2,TGTGCCAGCAGCTTAGCCGAGGACTATGGCTACACCTTC,CASSLAEDYGYTF
TRBD2,NA,17,TRBV9,TRBJ2-3,TGTGCCAGCAGCTCAAGCCTAGCGGGAGGGGGCACAGATACGCAGTATTTT,CASSSSLAGGGTDTQYF
TRBD1,NA,12,TRBV6-5,TRBJ1-2,TGTGCCAGCAGGGGACAGGGTGGCGGCTACACCTTC,CASRGQGGGYTF
NA,NA,17,TRBV5-4,TRBJ2-5,TGTGCCAGCAGCCGCTCAACGGGCGGGGACCCCGGGGGGACCCAGTACTTC,CASSRSTGGDPGGTQYF
NA,few,13,TRBV4-1,TRBJ1-1,TGCGCCAGCAGCCAAGCCCCAAACACTGAAGCTTTCTTT,CASSQAPNTEAFF
NA,NA,14,TRBV7-9,TRBJ1-2,TGTGCCAGCAGCCCCGGCGGGATCAATTATGGCTACACCTTC,CASSPGGINYGYTF
NA,NA,14,TRBV6-5,TRBJ1-5,TGTGCCAGCAGTTACTACGGGGGTAATCAGCCCCAGCATTTT,CASSYYGGNQPQHF
NA,NA,15,TRBV29-1,TRBJ1-1,TGCAGCGTTGAACCTAGACTAAGTCAGAACACTGAAGCTTTCTTT,CSVEPRLSQNTEAFF
TRBD1,NA,14,TRBV10-3,TRBJ1-2,TGTGCCATCAGTGTAGGAGGGGGCGAGGATGGCTACACCTTC,CAISVGGGEDGYTF
NA,few,12,TRBV4-1,TRBJ2-7,TGCGCCAGCAGCACGGAGGACTACGAGCAGTACTTC,CASSTEDYEQYF
NA,NA,13,TRBV30,TRBJ1-5,TGTGCCTGGAGTGGTCAGGGGTACCAGCCCCAGCATTTT,CAWSGQGYQPQHF
TRBD1,NA,15,TRBV6-5,TRBJ2-7,TGTGCCAGCACCAAACCGGGGACAGGGACCTACGAGCAGTACTTC,CASTKPGTGTYEQYF
NA,NA,13,TRBV5-1,TRBJ2-5,TGCGCCAGCAACACAGGGATGGGCGAGACCCAGTACTTC,CASNTGMGETQYF
TRBD2,NA,13,TRBV6-5,TRBJ2-1,TGTGCCAGCAAAATAGCGGGAGGGAATGAGCAGTTCTTC,CASKIAGGNEQFF
NA,few,14,TRBV11-3,TRBJ2-5,TGTGCCAGCAGCCCCCAAATCGGTCACGAGACCCAGTACTTC,CASSPQIGHETQYF
TRBD1,few,15,TRBV4-1,TRBJ1-6,TGCGCCAGCAGCCAAGGGGGACAGTATAATTCACCCCTCCACTTT,CASSQGGQYNSPLHF
TRBD1,few,14,TRBV18,TRBJ1-1,TGTGCCAGCTCACCCGGGACAGGGGACACTGAAGCTTTCTTT,CASSPGTGDTEAFF
NA,NA,13,TRBV18,TRBJ2-2,TGTGCCAGCTCATCGACAGCCACCGGGGAGCTGTTTTTT,CASSSTATGELFF
TRBD2,NA,14,TRBV5-4,TRBJ2-7,TGTGCCAGCAGCTTGGATAGCGGGGGGTTAGAGCAGTACTTC,CASSLDSGGLEQYF
TRBD2,few,16,TRBV6-1,TRBJ2-5,TGTGCCAGCAGTGGGAGACTAGCGGGGGGGCGTGAGACCCAGTACTTC,CASSGRLAGGRETQYF
NA,NA,16,TRBV7-2,TRBJ2-3,TGTGCCAGCAGCCCCATAGCATTCGGTGCAGCAGATACGCAGTATTTT,CASSPIAFGAADTQYF